The clone carrying this T cell receptor beta chain appeared a few times. Its cognate antigen is unknown. The CDR3 is made up of 14 amino acids. Germline-derived CDR1 and CDR2 are SQVTM and ANQGSEA. V lost 5 bases, J lost 5 bases, and 12 bases stayed unmatched. The sample comes from a study of T cell repertoires in cytomegalovirus infection. Study-wide context: Public TCR beta signatures provided an indication of both CMV infection and a matching HLA type.

Study observations and caveats: Dominating the ex vivo response were TCR beta clonotypes that were CMV-specific and HLA-C-restricted. There were carriers of CMV plus the relevant HLA, and cumulative public TCR beta family frequency identified them.

TCRdb independently ran MiXCR on the reads; one entry per CDR3 protein. Of 150,000 to 200,000 distinct CDR3 sequences listed, 25% to 30% are singletons. The sequence derives from a human donor in good health (CMV status not recorded). Some clones in this sample may be carry-over from other donors' samples. Sequenced: PBMCs. J is TRBJ2-7 and V is TRBV29-1; 7 bases are shared with TRBD1. The CDR3 DNA is TGCAGCGTTCCAAGCCTCTCAGGGGGAGACGAGCAGTACTTC. It encodes CSVPSLSGGDEQYF.